A selection of T cell receptor beta chains follows, all from one sample in a study of blood T cell repertoires in COVID-19. This table comes from immunoSEQ multiplex PCR, and its TCRdb copy is limited to in-frame clones, with some not included. The sample contains under 200,000 clones, over 65% of which appear only once. The material sequenced was peripheral blood. These receptors were collected from a man aged 55 to 70 with acute or convalescent COVID-19. CDR3s include the opening cysteine and the closing phenylalanine or tryptophan. The order of the fields is V gene, D gene, clone size, J gene, CDR3 protein, CDR3 DNA. D genes are given only for firm matches. Expanded clones get a size class; other rows say once, few or many, or leave the size out.

TRBV6-5	TRBD1	-	TRBJ1-5	CASNLGQEKDQPQHF	TGTGCCAGCAATCTAGGACAGGAAAAGGATCAGCCCCAGCATTTT
TRBV28	-	-	TRBJ2-7	CASSLSAGRYEQYF	TGTGCCAGCAGTTTATCGGCAGGGCGGTACGAGCAGTACTTC
TRBV13	TRBD1	-	TRBJ2-6	CASSLGQGAGLGANVLTF	TGTGCCAGCAGCTTAGGACAGGGGGCCGGGTTGGGGGCCAACGTCCTGACTTTC
TRBV11-2	-	-	TRBJ2-3	CASSSRGGDTQYF	TGTGCCAGCAGCTCGCGGGGCGGGGATACGCAGTATTTT
TRBV4-1	-	-	TRBJ2-7	CASSQATDYEQYF	TGCGCCAGCAGCCAAGCGACAGACTACGAGCAGTACTTC
TRBV6-1	-	-	TRBJ1-6	CASSEAGANSPLHF	TGTGCCAGCAGTGAAGCGGGAGCAAATTCACCCCTCCACTTT
TRBV7-2	-	-	TRBJ2-7	CASRVDGGPYEQYF	TGTGCCAGCAGAGTAGACGGGGGGCCCTACGAGCAGTACTTC
TRBV11-2	-	-	TRBJ2-5	CASSSQGLETQYF	TGTGCCAGCAGCTCCCAGGGGTTAGAGACCCAGTACTTC
TRBV19	-	-	TRBJ2-7	CASSDQGSEQYF	TGTGCCAGTAGTGATCAGGGGTCCGAGCAGTACTTC
TRBV7-8	TRBD2	-	TRBJ2-4	CASSRLTSGGPTAVNIQYF	TGTGCCAGCAGCCGCCTGACTAGCGGGGGACCTACCGCGGTGAACATTCAGTACTTC
TRBV30	TRBD2	-	TRBJ2-1	CAWGLAGYNEQFF	TGTGCCTGGGGACTAGCGGGGTACAATGAGCAGTTCTTC
TRBV2	-	-	TRBJ1-3	CASSVRLSSGNTIYF	TGTGCCAGCAGTGTACGTCTGAGCTCTGGAAACACCATATATTTT
TRBV10-3	TRBD1	-	TRBJ1-4	CAISEDRGLEKLFF	TGTGCCATCAGCGAGGACAGGGGGCTGGAAAAACTGTTTTTT
TRBV4-3	TRBD2	-	TRBJ2-7	CASSQEPAGGLEYF	TGCGCCAGCAGCCAAGAGCCAGCGGGGGGCCTCGAGTACTTC
TRBV9	-	-	TRBJ2-5	CASSPNTAEETQYF	TGTGCCAGCAGCCCCAACACGGCGGAAGAGACCCAGTACTTC
TRBV2	TRBD2	-	TRBJ2-3	CASSERKLAGGLNTDTQYF	TGTGCCAGCAGTGAAAGAAAGCTAGCGGGGGGTTTGAACACAGATACGCAGTATTTT
TRBV7-3	-	-	TRBJ2-7	CASSLTMPGYGEQYF	TGTGCCAGCAGCTTAACGATGCCAGGCTACGGCGAGCAGTACTTC
TRBV5-1	TRBD1	-	TRBJ1-1	CASSQPGGLGNTEAFF	TGCGCCAGCAGCCAACCAGGGGGCCTTGGGAACACTGAAGCTTTCTTT
TRBV19	-	-	TRBJ1-4	CASSMGGGASEKLFF	TGTGCCAGTAGTATGGGTGGCGGGGCGAGCGAAAAACTGTTTTTT
TRBV5-1	-	-	TRBJ2-1	CASSLTYPIGYNEQFF	TGCGCCAGCAGCTTGACTTATCCCATCGGGTACAATGAGCAGTTCTTC
TRBV7-2	-	few	TRBJ2-7	CASTSILSSYEQYF	TGTGCCAGCACGAGTATATTAAGCTCCTACGAGCAGTACTTC
TRBV6-6	TRBD1	-	TRBJ1-1	CASSYGTGSYTEAFF	TGTGCCAGCAGTTACGGGACAGGGTCTTACACTGAAGCTTTCTTT
TRBV10-2	TRBD1	once	TRBJ1-1	CASSLTGEDTEAFF	TGCGCCAGCAGCTTGACAGGGGAGGACACTGAAGCTTTCTTT
TRBV20-1	-	once	TRBJ1-1	CSASLGASRTEAFF	TGCAGTGCTAGTTTAGGGGCTTCCCGAACTGAAGCTTTCTTT
TRBV5-1	-	-	TRBJ1-5	CASRMTTGSNQPQHF	TGCGCCAGCAGAATGACAACAGGGAGCAATCAGCCCCAGCATTTT
TRBV5-4	-	-	TRBJ1-1	CASSRAGGAEAFF	TGTGCCAGCAGCCGTGCGGGGGGGGCTGAAGCTTTCTTT
TRBV11-2	-	-	TRBJ2-1	CASSAYNEQFF	TGTGCCAGCAGCGCGTACAATGAGCAGTTCTTC
TRBV30	-	-	TRBJ2-6	CAWSVGQTSGANVLTF	TGTGCCTGGAGTGTAGGTCAGACTTCTGGGGCCAACGTCCTGACTTTC
TRBV7-8	-	few	TRBJ1-2	CASSQREERGYTF	TGTGCCAGCAGCCAGAGAGAGGAGAGGGGCTACACCTTC
TRBV19	TRBD1	few	TRBJ1-1	CASSPPGQGAMNTEAFF	TGTGCCAGTAGTCCCCCGGGACAGGGGGCTATGAACACTGAAGCTTTCTTT
TRBV2	TRBD2	-	TRBJ2-5	CASSDIAGGQDETQYF	TGTGCCAGCAGTGACATAGCGGGGGGGCAAGATGAGACCCAGTACTTC
TRBV25-1	-	-	TRBJ1-1	CASSDPATGEQAFF	TGTGCCAGCAGTGATCCCGCAACGGGGGAGCAAGCTTTCTTT
TRBV6-2/TRBV6-3	-	-	TRBJ2-2	CASSLQGPNTGELFF	TGTGCCAGCAGTCTCCAGGGGCCGAACACCGGGGAGCTGTTTTTT
TRBV12-3/TRBV12-4	-	-	TRBJ1-1	CASRGDIYTEAFF	TGTGCCAGCAGGGGGGACATTTACACTGAAGCTTTCTTT
TRBV7-3	TRBD2	many	TRBJ2-3	CASSSSGGVTDTQYF	TGTGCCAGCAGCTCTAGCGGGGGGGTCACAGATACGCAGTATTTT
TRBV9	TRBD1	-	TRBJ2-5	CASSVGQGYQETQYF	TGTGCCAGCAGCGTGGGACAGGGGTACCAAGAGACCCAGTACTTC
TRBV6-6	-	-	TRBJ1-4	CASRDNSRTDNEKLFF	TGTGCCAGCAGGGACAATTCAAGGACAGATAATGAAAAACTGTTTTTT
TRBV24-1	TRBD2	-	TRBJ2-7	CATSDPSGSSSYEQYF	TGTGCCACCAGTGACCCTAGCGGGTCGAGCTCCTACGAGCAGTACTTC
TRBV6-5	TRBD1	-	TRBJ1-4	CASSRQGAEKLFF	TGTGCCAGCAGCAGACAGGGTGCAGAAAAACTGTTTTTT
TRBV18	-	-	TRBJ1-5	CASSSGSNQPQHF	TGTGCCAGCTCATCGGGTAGCAATCAGCCCCAGCATTTT
TRBV9	TRBD2	-	TRBJ2-1	CASSTLGGLAGRNNEQFF	TGTGCCAGCAGCACCCTAGGGGGACTAGCGGGGAGGAACAATGAGCAGTTCTTC
TRBV30	TRBD1	-	TRBJ1-2	CAWSTTGDAGYTF	TGTGCCTGGAGCACGACAGGGGATGCGGGCTACACCTTC
TRBV7-3	TRBD2	-	TRBJ2-7	CASRATGTSEQYF	TGTGCCAGCAGGGCTACCGGGACTAGCGAGCAGTACTTC
TRBV5-1	-	-	TRBJ1-1	CASSFRGVRDTEAFF	TGCGCCAGCAGCTTCCGGGGGGTGAGGGACACTGAAGCTTTCTTT